A single sample is the source of the 7 T cell receptor beta chains below, sequenced in a study of blood T cells in healthy people across ages. A second PCR of 7 to 11 cycles used a sample-barcoded 5' primer and a J-beta primer mix. TCRdb reprocessed the 5' RACE reads with MiXCR, giving one entry per CDR3 protein. This sample has some 1,800,000 distinct CDR3 sequences, with roughly two fifths found just once. The specimen was blood. The receptors were sampled from a human donor in good health.

The genes are TRBV6-6 and TRBJ2-5; the D gene is possibly TRBD2 (6 bases). CDR3 length equals 13 residues. Germline V CDR1 and CDR2: MNHNY, SVGAGI (reference sequence). The V end was cut by 7 bases, the J end by 5 bases, with 14 bases between. Here the CDR3 reads CASNRLVTETQYF. CDR3 DNA sequence: TGTGCCAGCAACAGACTAGTAACGGAGACCCAGTACTTC.

This clonotype was detected only a few times. The V call is TRBV6-2 or TRBV6-3, the J call TRBJ1-2; D might be TRBD1 (5 bases). This CDR3 comprises 17 residues. From germline, CDR1 is MNHEY and CDR2 SVGEGT. V shed 4 bases and J shed 5 bases, with 23 bases lying between them. This chain's CDR3 is CASSWLGPAGDPYGYTF. The CDR3 DNA reads TGTGCCAGCAGTTGGTTGGGGCCGGCCGGAGATCCTTATGGCTACACCTTC.

This clonotype was counted between two and nine times. V is TRBV6-6 and J is TRBJ1-1; tentative D call: TRBD1 (5 bases). Trimming removed 5 bases from V and 8 bases from J, with 21 bases in between. The CDR3 loop spans 15 amino acids. From germline, CDR1 is MNHNY and CDR2 SVGAGI (reference sequence). CDR3 DNA: TGTGCCAGCAGTCCATCGAGTGGGGGGTTCGGGGAAGCTTTCTTT. Its translation: CASSPSSGGFGEAFF.

This clonotype occurred a few times. This rearrangement joins TRBV5-1 to TRBJ2-5; D gene unclear. The tail of the sequence fits TRBJ2-4 better, so the J call may be wrong. The CDR3 spans 14 residues. The germline gives CDR1 SGHRS, CDR2 YFSETQ. The CDR3 nucleotides read TGCGCCAGCAGCTTGGGTGGGTCAGAAAGCATTCAGTACTTC. It codes for CASSLGGSESIQYF.

The chain carries TRBV29-1 and TRBJ1-1; D remains unclear. There are 14 residues in the CDR3. Trimming stripped 7 bases from V and 2 bases from J, with 17 bases between. From germline, CDR1 is SQVTM and CDR2 ANQGSEA. The CDR3 region has the DNA TGCAGCGCCGGGCCCCATGGGGAAAACACTGAAGCTTTCTTT. The encoded protein is CSAGPHGENTEAFF. The variable domain in full, with the rest retrieved from reference TRBV29-1 and TRBJ1-1, is SAVISQKPSRDICQRGTSLTIQCQVDSQVTMMFWYRQQPGQSLTLIATANQGSEATYESGFVIDKFPISRPNLTFSTLTVSNMSPEDSSIYLCSAGPHGENTEAFFGQGTRLTVV.

The chain is built from TRBV7-2 and TRBJ1-1; D might be TRBD1 (5 bases). CDR1 and CDR2 from the germline V gene are SGHTA and FQGNSA. The V end was cut by 5 bases, the J end by 5 bases, with 15 bases between. There are 14 residues in the CDR3. The chain's CDR3 is CASSPYQGGTEAFF. The CDR3 region has the DNA TGTGCCAGCAGCCCGTATCAGGGAGGAACTGAAGCTTTCTTT.

The chain employs TRBV7-8 and TRBJ1-1; D is unclear. Germline V gene sequence: CDR1 SGHVS, CDR2 FQNEAQ. V dropped 1 base and J dropped 9 bases, with 6 bases sitting between them. The CDR3 length is 11 residues. The CDR3 DNA sequence: TGTGCCAGCAGCTTAGAATTTAAAGCTTTCTTT. It translates to CASSLEFKAFF.